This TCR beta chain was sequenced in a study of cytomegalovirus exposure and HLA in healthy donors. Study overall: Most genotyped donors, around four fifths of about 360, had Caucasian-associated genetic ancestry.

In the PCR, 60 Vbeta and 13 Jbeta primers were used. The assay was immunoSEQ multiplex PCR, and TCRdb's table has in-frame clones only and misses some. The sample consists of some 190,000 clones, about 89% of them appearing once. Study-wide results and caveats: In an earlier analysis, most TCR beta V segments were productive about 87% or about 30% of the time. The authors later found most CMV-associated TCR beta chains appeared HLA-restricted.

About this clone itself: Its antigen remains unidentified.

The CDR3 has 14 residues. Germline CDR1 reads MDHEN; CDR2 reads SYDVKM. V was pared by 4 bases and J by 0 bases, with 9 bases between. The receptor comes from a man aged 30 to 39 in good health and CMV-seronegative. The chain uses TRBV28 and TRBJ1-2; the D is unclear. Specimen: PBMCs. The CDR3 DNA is TGTGCCAGCAGTTCGGCGGTTTCTAACTATGGCTACACCTTC. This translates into CASSSAVSNYGYTF.